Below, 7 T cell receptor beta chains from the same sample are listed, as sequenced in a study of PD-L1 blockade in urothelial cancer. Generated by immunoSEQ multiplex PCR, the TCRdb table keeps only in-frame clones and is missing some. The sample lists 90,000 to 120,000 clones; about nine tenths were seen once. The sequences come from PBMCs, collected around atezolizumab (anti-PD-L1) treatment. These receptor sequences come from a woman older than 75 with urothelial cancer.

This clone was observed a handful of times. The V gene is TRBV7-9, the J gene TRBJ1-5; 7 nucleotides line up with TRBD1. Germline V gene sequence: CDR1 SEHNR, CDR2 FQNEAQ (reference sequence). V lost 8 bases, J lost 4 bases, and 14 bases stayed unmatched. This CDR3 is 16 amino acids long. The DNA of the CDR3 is TGTGCCAGCGGGATGGACCCACAGGGGACTAATCAGCCCCAGCATTTT. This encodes CASGMDPQGTNQPQHF.

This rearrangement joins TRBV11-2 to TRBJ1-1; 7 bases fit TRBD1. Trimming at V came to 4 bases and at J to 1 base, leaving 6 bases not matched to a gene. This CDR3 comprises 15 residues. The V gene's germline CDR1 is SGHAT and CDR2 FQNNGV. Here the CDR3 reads CASSSSGQRNTEAFF. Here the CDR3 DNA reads TGTGCCAGCAGCTCTTCGGGACAGAGGAACACTGAAGCTTTCTTT.

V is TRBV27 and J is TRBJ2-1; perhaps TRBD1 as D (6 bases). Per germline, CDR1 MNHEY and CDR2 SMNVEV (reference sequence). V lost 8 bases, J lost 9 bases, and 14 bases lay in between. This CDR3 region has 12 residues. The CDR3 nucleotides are TGTGCCAGCGCCACAGGGTCCATTGAGCAGTTCTTC. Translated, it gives CASATGSIEQFF.

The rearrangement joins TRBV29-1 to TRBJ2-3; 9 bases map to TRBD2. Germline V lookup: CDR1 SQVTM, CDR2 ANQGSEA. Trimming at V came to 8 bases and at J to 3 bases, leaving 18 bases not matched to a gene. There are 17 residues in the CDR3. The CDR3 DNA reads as TGCAGCACCTTGGGGGATGCGGGAGGGCGTGGGACAGATACGCAGTATTTT. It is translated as CSTLGDAGGRGTDTQYF.

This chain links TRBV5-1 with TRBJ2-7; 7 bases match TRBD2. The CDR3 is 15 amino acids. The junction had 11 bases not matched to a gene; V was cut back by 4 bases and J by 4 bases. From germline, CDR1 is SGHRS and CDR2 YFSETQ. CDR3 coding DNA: TGCGCCAGCAGCGACCCTCGAGGCGGGAGATACGAGCAGTACTTC. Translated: CASSDPRGGRYEQYF.

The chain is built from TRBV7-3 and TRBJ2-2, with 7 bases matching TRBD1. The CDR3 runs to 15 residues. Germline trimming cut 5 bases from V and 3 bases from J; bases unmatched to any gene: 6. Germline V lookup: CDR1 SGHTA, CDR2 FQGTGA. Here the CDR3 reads CASSQDRVHTGELFF. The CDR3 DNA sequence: TGTGCCAGCAGCCAAGACAGGGTGCACACCGGGGAGCTGTTTTTT.

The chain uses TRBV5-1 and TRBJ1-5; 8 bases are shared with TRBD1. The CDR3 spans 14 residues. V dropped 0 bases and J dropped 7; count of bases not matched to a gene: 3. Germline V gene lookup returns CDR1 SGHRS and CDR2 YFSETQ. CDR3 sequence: CASSLEQGGQPQHF. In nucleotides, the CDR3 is TGCGCCAGCAGCTTGGAACAGGGGGGGCAGCCCCAGCATTTT.